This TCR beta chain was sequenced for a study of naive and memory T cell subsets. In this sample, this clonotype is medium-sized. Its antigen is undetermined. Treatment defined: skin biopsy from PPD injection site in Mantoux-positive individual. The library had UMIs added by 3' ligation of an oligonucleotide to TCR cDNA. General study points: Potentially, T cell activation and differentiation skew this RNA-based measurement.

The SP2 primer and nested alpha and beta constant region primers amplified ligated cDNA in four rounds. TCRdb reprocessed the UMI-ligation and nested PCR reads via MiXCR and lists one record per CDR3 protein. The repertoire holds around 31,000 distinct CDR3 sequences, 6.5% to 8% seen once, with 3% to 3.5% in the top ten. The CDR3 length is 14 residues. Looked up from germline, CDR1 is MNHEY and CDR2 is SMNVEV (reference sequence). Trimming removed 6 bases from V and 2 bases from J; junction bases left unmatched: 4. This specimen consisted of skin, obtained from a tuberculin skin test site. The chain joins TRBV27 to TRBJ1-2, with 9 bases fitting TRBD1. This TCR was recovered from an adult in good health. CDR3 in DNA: TGTGCCAGCAGAACACAGGGGGCGAACTATGGCTACACCTTC. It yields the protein CASRTQGANYGYTF.